This is a list of T cell receptor beta chains from one sample in a study of STAT5B mutations in CD4+ large granular lymphocyte leukemia. Assay used: immunoSEQ multiplex PCR; TCRdb lists only in-frame clones, some missing. The sample consists of more than 25,000 clones, just under 80% of them appearing once. The source material was CD4+ T cells from blood buffy coats. Source of these receptors: a human donor in good health. The CDR3 runs from the conserved cysteine through the conserved F or W. Fields, in order: D gene, clone size, J gene, V gene, CDR3 DNA, CDR3 protein. A D gene is named only where the DNA matches it firmly. Only some rows state a clone size, as once, few, many or a class for expanded clones.

D gene: -; clone size: -; J gene: TRBJ1-4; V gene: TRBV4-1; CDR3 DNA: TGCGCCAGCAGCCAAGACGGCTCACCGGCAAAACTGTTTTTT; CDR3 protein: CASSQDGSPAKLFF
D gene: TRBD2; clone size: -; J gene: TRBJ2-5; V gene: TRBV7-9; CDR3 DNA: TGTGCCAGCAGCTTAGGGACTAGCGGGGGCCCCAGGGAGACCCAGTACTTC; CDR3 protein: CASSLGTSGGPRETQYF
D gene: -; clone size: -; J gene: TRBJ1-4; V gene: TRBV4-1; CDR3 DNA: TGCGCCAGCAGCCAAGTCCTTGCAACTAATGAAAAACTGTTTTTT; CDR3 protein: CASSQVLATNEKLFF
D gene: TRBD1; clone size: once; J gene: TRBJ2-3; V gene: TRBV15; CDR3 DNA: TGTGCCACCAGCAGACCCGGAGGGACAGGAAGAGATACGCAGTATTTT; CDR3 protein: CATSRPGGTGRDTQYF
D gene: TRBD1; clone size: -; J gene: TRBJ2-7; V gene: TRBV28; CDR3 DNA: TGTGCCAGCAGGGGGGACAGGGGGCACCCCTACGAGCAGTACTTC; CDR3 protein: CASRGDRGHPYEQYF
D gene: -; clone size: -; J gene: TRBJ1-4; V gene: TRBV7-8; CDR3 DNA: TGTGCCAGCAGCTTCATGCAGGGCTTAAATAATGAAAAACTGTTTTTT; CDR3 protein: CASSFMQGLNNEKLFF
D gene: TRBD2; clone size: -; J gene: TRBJ2-2; V gene: TRBV29-1; CDR3 DNA: TGCAGCGTTTCCCCGGGACTAGCGGCTACCGGGGAGCTGTTTTTT; CDR3 protein: CSVSPGLAATGELFF
D gene: -; clone size: -; J gene: TRBJ2-1; V gene: TRBV27; CDR3 DNA: TGTGCCAGCAGTCCTTCAAGGTCCGTCCGTATTGAGCAGTTCTTC; CDR3 protein: CASSPSRSVRIEQFF
D gene: TRBD1; clone size: -; J gene: TRBJ1-3; V gene: TRBV28; CDR3 DNA: TGTGCCAGCAGCCGTACAGGGGCAAATGGAAACACCATATATTTT; CDR3 protein: CASSRTGANGNTIYF
D gene: TRBD1; clone size: -; J gene: TRBJ2-6; V gene: TRBV7-3; CDR3 DNA: TGTGCCAGCAGCCGAAACAGGGGGGCCGGGGCCAACGTCCTGACTTTC; CDR3 protein: CASSRNRGAGANVLTF
D gene: -; clone size: -; J gene: TRBJ2-6; V gene: TRBV28; CDR3 DNA: TGTGCCAGCAGTCCTGGTGGGGAGGCTGGGGCCAACGTCCTGACTTTC; CDR3 protein: CASSPGGEAGANVLTF
D gene: -; clone size: -; J gene: TRBJ2-5; V gene: TRBV5-1; CDR3 DNA: TGCGCCAGCAGCCCGTCGGTTGGATCGAGTGAGACCCAGTACTTC; CDR3 protein: CASSPSVGSSETQYF
D gene: TRBD1; clone size: -; J gene: TRBJ2-2; V gene: TRBV5-1; CDR3 DNA: TGCGCCAGCAGCAGTACCGCCTCCGGGACAGGGATCGGCACCGGGGAGCTGTTTTTT; CDR3 protein: CASSSTASGTGIGTGELFF
D gene: -; clone size: -; J gene: TRBJ2-5; V gene: TRBV6-1; CDR3 DNA: TGTGCCAGCAGGCACGGGGGTAGCGGCAAAGAGACCCAGTACTTC; CDR3 protein: CASRHGGSGKETQYF
D gene: TRBD1; clone size: -; J gene: TRBJ2-3; V gene: TRBV30; CDR3 DNA: TGTGCCTGGAGTAAGGTACGACAGGGCAGAGTTCCAGATACGCAGTATTTT; CDR3 protein: CAWSKVRQGRVPDTQYF
D gene: -; clone size: -; J gene: TRBJ1-5; V gene: TRBV4-2; CDR3 DNA: TGTGCCAGCAGCCAAGATCAGGGAACAAGTCAGCCCCAGCATTTT; CDR3 protein: CASSQDQGTSQPQHF
D gene: -; clone size: -; J gene: TRBJ1-1; V gene: TRBV19; CDR3 DNA: TGTGCCAGTAAATGGACCGGTGGGACTGAAGCTTTCTTT; CDR3 protein: CASKWTGGTEAFF
D gene: -; clone size: few; J gene: TRBJ2-2; V gene: TRBV6-5; CDR3 DNA: TGTGCCAGCAGACTCGGTACCGGGGAGCTGTTTTTT; CDR3 protein: CASRLGTGELFF
D gene: -; clone size: -; J gene: TRBJ1-1; V gene: TRBV25-1; CDR3 DNA: TGTGCCACCACGGGTCACGGGAACACTGAAGCTTTCTTT; CDR3 protein: CATTGHGNTEAFF
D gene: TRBD1; clone size: -; J gene: TRBJ2-2; V gene: TRBV7-7; CDR3 DNA: TGTGCCAGCAGCCCCGGGACAGGTTGGACCGGGGAGCTGTTTTTT; CDR3 protein: CASSPGTGWTGELFF
D gene: -; clone size: -; J gene: TRBJ1-5; V gene: TRBV6-1; CDR3 DNA: TGTGCCAGCACCACCAGGGACCTTAATCAGCCCCAGCATTTT; CDR3 protein: CASTTRDLNQPQHF
D gene: TRBD2; clone size: -; J gene: TRBJ2-7; V gene: TRBV30; CDR3 DNA: TGTCCCTCCGGGGGGGGGTACGAGCAGTACTTC; CDR3 protein: CPSGGGYEQYF
D gene: TRBD2; clone size: -; J gene: TRBJ2-4; V gene: TRBV6-5; CDR3 DNA: TGTGCCAGCAGTTGGACTAGCGGGAGGGGGGGGGACATTCAGTACTTC; CDR3 protein: CASSWTSGRGGDIQYF
D gene: -; clone size: -; J gene: TRBJ1-3; V gene: TRBV6-1; CDR3 DNA: TGTGCCAGCAGTGAAGTAGGCAGTTCAGCCGGAAACACCATATATTTT; CDR3 protein: CASSEVGSSAGNTIYF
D gene: -; clone size: -; J gene: TRBJ2-2; V gene: TRBV7-2; CDR3 DNA: TGTGCCAGCAGCTCGACCCTAAGGTCGACCGGGGAGCTGTTTTTT; CDR3 protein: CASSSTLRSTGELFF
D gene: -; clone size: -; J gene: TRBJ2-1; V gene: TRBV2; CDR3 DNA: TGTGCCAGCAGTGTCTGGGGCGGTCAGGGCAATGAGCAGTTCTTC; CDR3 protein: CASSVWGGQGNEQFF
D gene: TRBD2; clone size: -; J gene: TRBJ2-6; V gene: TRBV7-9; CDR3 DNA: TGTGCCAGCAGCTTTAGCGGGAGCCCGTCTGGGGCCAACGTCCTGACTTTC; CDR3 protein: CASSFSGSPSGANVLTF
D gene: TRBD1; clone size: -; J gene: TRBJ2-1; V gene: TRBV7-9; CDR3 DNA: TGTGCCAGCAGCCAGGGGGCAGAATACAATGAGCAGTTCTTC; CDR3 protein: CASSQGAEYNEQFF
D gene: TRBD1; clone size: few; J gene: TRBJ2-7; V gene: TRBV5-1; CDR3 DNA: TGCGCCAGCAGCGGACAGGGGGGGAACTACGAGCAGTACTTC; CDR3 protein: CASSGQGGNYEQYF
D gene: -; clone size: few; J gene: TRBJ1-3; V gene: TRBV5-5; CDR3 DNA: TGTGCCAGCAGAGCGGGGGTGGGGGCCTCTGGAAACACCATATATTTT; CDR3 protein: CASRAGVGASGNTIYF
D gene: TRBD1; clone size: -; J gene: TRBJ2-6; V gene: TRBV7-8; CDR3 DNA: TGTGCCAGCAGCCAGACAGGGGTCGCTGGGGCCAACGTCCTGACTTTC; CDR3 protein: CASSQTGVAGANVLTF